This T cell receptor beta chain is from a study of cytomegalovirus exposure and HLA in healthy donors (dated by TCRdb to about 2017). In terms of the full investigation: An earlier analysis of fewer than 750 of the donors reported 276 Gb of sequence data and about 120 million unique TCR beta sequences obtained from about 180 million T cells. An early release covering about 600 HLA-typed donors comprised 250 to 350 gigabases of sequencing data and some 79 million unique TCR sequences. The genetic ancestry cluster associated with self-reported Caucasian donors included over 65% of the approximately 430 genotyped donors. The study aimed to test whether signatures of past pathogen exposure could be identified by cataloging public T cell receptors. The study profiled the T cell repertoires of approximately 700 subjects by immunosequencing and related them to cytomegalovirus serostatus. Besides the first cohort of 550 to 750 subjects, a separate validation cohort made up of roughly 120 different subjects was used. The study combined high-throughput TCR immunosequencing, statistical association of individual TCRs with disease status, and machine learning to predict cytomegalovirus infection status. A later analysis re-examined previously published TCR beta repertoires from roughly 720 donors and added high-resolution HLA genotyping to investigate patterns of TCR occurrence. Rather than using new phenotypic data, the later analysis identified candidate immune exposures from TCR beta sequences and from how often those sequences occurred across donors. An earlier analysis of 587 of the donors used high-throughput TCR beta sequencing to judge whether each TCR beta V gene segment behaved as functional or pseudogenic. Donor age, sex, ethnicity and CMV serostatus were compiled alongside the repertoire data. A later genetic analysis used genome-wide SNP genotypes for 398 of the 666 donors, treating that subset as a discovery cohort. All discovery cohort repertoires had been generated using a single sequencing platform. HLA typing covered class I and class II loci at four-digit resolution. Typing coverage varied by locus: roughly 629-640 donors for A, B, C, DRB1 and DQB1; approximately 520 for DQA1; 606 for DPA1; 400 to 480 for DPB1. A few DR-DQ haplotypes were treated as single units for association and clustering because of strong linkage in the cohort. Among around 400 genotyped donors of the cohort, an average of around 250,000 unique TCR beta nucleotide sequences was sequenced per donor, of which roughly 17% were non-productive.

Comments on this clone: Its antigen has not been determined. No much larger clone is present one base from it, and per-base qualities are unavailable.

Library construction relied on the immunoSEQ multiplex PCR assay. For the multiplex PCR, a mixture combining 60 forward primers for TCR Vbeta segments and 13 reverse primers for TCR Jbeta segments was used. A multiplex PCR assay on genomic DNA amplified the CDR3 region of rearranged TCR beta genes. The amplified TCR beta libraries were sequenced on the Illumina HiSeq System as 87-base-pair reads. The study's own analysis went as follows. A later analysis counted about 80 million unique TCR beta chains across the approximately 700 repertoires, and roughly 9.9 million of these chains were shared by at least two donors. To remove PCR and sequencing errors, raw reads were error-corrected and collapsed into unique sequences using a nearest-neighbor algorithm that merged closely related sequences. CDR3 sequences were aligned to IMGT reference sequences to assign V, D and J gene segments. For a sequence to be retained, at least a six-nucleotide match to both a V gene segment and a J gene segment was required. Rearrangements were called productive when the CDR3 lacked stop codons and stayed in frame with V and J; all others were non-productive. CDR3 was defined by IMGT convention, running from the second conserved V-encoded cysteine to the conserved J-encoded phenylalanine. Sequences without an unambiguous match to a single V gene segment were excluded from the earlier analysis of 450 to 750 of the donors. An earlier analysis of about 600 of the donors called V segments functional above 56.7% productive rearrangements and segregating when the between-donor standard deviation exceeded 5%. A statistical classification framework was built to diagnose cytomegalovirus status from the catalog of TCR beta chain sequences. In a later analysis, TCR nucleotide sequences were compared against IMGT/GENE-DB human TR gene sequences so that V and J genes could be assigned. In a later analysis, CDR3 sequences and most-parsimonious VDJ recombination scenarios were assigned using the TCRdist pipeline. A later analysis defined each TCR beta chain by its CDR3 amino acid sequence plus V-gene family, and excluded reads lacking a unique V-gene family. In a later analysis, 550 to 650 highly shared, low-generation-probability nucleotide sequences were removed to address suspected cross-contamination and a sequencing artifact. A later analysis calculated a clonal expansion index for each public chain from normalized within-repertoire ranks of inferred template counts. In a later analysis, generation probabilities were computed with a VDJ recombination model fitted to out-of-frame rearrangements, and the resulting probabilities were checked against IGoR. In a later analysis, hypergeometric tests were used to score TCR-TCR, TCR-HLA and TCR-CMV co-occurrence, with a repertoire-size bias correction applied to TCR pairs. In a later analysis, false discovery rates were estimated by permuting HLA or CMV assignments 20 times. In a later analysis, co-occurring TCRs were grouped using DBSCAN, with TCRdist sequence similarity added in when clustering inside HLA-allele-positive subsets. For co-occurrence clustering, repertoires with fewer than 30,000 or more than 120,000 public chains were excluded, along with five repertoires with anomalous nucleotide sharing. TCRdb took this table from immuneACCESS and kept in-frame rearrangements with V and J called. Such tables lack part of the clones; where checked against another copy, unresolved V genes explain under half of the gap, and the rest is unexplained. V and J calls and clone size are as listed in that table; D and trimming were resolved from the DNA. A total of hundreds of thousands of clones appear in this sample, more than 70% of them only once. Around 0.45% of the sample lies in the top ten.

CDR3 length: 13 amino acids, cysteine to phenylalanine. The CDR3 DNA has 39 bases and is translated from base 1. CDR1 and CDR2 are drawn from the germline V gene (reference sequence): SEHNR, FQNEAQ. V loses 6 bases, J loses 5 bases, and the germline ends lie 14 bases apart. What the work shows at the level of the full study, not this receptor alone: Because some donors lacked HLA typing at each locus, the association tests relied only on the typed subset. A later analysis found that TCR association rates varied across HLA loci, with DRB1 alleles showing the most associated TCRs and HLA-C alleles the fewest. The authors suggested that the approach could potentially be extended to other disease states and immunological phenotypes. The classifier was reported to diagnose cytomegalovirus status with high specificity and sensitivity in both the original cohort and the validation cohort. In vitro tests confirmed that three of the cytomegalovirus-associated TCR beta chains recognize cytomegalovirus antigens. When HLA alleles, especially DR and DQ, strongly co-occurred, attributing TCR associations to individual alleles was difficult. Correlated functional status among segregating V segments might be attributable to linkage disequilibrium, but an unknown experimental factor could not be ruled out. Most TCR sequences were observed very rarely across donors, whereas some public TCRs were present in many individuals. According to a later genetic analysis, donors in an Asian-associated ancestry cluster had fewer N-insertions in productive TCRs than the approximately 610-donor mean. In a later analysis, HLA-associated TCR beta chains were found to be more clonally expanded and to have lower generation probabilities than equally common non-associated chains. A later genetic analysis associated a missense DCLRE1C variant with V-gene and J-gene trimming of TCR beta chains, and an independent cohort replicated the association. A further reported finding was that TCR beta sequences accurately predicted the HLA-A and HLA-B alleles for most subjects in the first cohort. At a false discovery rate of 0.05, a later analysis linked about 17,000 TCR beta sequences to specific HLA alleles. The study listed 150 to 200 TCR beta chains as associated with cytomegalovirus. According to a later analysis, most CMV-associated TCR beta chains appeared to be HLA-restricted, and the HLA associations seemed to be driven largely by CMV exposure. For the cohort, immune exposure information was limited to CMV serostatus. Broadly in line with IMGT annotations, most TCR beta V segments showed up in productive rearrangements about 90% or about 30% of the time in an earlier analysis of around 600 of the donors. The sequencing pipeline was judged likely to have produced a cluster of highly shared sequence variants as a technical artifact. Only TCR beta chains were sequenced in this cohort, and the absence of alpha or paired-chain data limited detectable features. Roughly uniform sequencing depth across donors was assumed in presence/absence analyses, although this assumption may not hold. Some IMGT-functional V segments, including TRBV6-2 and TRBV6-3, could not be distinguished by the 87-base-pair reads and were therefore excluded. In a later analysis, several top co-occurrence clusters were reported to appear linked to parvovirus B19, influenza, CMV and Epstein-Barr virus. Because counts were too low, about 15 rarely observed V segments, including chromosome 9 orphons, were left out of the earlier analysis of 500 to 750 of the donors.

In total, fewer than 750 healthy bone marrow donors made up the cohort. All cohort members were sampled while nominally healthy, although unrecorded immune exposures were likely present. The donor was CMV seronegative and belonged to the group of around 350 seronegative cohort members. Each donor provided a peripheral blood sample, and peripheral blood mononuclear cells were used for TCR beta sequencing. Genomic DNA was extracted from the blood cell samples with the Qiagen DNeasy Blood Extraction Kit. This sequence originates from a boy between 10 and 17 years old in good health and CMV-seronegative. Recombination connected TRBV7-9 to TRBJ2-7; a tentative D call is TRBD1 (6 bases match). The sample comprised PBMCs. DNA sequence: TGTGCCAGCAGTTTTCTCAACAGGGACGAGCAGTACTTC. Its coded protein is CASSFLNRDEQYF.